This is a list of T cell receptor beta chains from one sample in a study of regulatory T cells in long-lasting Graves disease. From the multiplex PCR reads, TCRdb called clonotypes with MiXCR, one entry per CDR3 protein. Of 600,000 to 850,000 distinct CDR3 sequences listed, about 30% are singletons. The specimen was peripheral blood mononuclear cells (PBMCs), collected when the disease was refractory, from a patient treated with antithyroid drugs. The origin of the receptors is a female donor with Graves disease. Each CDR3 is given with its conserved first and last residue. Each record gives: V gene, clone size, J gene, D gene, CDR3 protein, CDR3 DNA. A D gene is named only where the DNA matches it firmly. Not every row has a clone size; where given, it reads once, few, many or a size class.

>TRBV29-1|.|TRBJ1-1|.
CSVGGKFATEAFF
TGCAGCGTGGGTGGTAAATTTGCCACTGAAGCTTTCTTT
>TRBV7-9|few|TRBJ1-1|TRBD1
CASSLRTGGLNTEAFF
TGTGCCAGCAGCTTACGTACAGGGGGCCTGAACACTGAAGCTTTCTTT
>TRBV2|many|TRBJ1-5|.
CASSLMGNQPQHF
TGTGCCAGCAGTCTCATGGGCAATCAGCCCCAGCATTTT
>TRBV6-1|.|TRBJ2-6|.
CASTPRGSSGANVLTF
TGTGCCAGCACCCCCCGGGGGTCGTCTGGGGCCAACGTCCTGACTTTC
>TRBV20-1|.|TRBJ2-2|TRBD1
CSARGTGTGMSSSVGELFF
TGCAGTGCTAGAGGCACCGGGACAGGGATGTCTAGCAGCGTCGGGGAGCTGTTTTTT
>TRBV7-2|.|TRBJ2-7|TRBD2
CASSPQSVSGSTHEQYF
TGTGCCAGCAGCCCCCAGAGCGTTAGCGGGAGTACCCACGAGCAGTACTTC
>TRBV12-3/TRBV12-4|many|TRBJ1-6|.
CASKPTGNNSPLHF
TGTGCCAGCAAGCCGACCGGAAATAATTCACCCCTCCACTTT
>TRBV6-5|many|TRBJ2-7|TRBD2
CASSFSGRASYEQYF
TGTGCCAGCAGTTTTAGCGGGAGGGCCAGCTACGAGCAGTACTTC
>TRBV19|once|TRBJ1-5|TRBD1
CASRTGNGQPQHF
TGTGCCTCGAGGACAGGGAATGGTCAGCCCCAGCATTTT
>TRBV6-1|.|TRBJ1-2|.
CASSELNPGGYTF
TGTGCCAGCAGTGAACTAAATCCGGGTGGCTACACCTTC
>TRBV12-5|few|TRBJ1-1|.
CASGLGTDMNTEAFF
TGTGCTAGTGGTTTGGGGACAGACATGAACACTGAAGCTTTCTTT
>TRBV30|.|TRBJ1-1|.
CAWSRSLLNTEAFF
TGTGCCTGGAGCAGGAGTCTGTTGAACACTGAAGCTTTCTTT
>TRBV29-1|.|TRBJ2-2|.
CSVGFTGELFF
TGCAGCGTTGGATTTACCGGGGAGCTGTTTTTT
>TRBV20-1|.|TRBJ2-3|.
CSATEKTDTQYF
TGCAGTGCTACCGAAAAGACAGATACGCAGTATTTT
>TRBV29-1|.|TRBJ2-7|.
CSVAPTPYEQYF
TGCAGCGTTGCGCCCACCCCCTACGAGCAGTACTTC
>TRBV2|many|TRBJ1-2|.
CATQGVRRGYTF
TGTGCCACCCAGGGAGTTCGACGAGGCTACACCTTC
>TRBV12-3/TRBV12-4|many|TRBJ1-1|.
CASSLAEGTEAFF
TGTGCCAGCAGCTTAGCCGAGGGCACTGAAGCTTTCTTT
>TRBV7-7|.|TRBJ2-2|.
CASSVGVGNTGELFF
TGTGCCAGCAGCGTCGGGGTAGGGAACACCGGGGAGCTGTTTTTT
>TRBV7-9|.|TRBJ2-7|TRBD2
CASSPLGLAESYEQYF
TGTGCCAGCAGCCCCCTGGGACTAGCGGAATCCTACGAGCAGTACTTC
>TRBV15|.|TRBJ1-1|.
CATSRDISVEAFYGVTEAFF
TGTGCCACCAGCAGAGATATCTCGGTGGAGGCGTTTTATGGGGTCACTGAAGCTTTCTTT
>TRBV27|.|TRBJ1-6|TRBD1
CASSLSSAGGKALHF
TGTGCCAGCAGTTTAAGTTCGGCAGGGGGCAAGGCCCTCCACTTT
>TRBV5-1|few|TRBJ1-1|.
CASSSRWGEAFF
TGCGCCAGCAGCTCTCGGTGGGGAGAAGCTTTCTTT
>TRBV19|.|TRBJ2-3|.
CASKLAGGGDTQYF
TGTGCCTCTAAATTGGCAGGGGGAGGAGATACGCAGTATTTT
>TRBV27|.|TRBJ2-2|.
CASSYRFDGELFF
TGTGCCAGCAGTTATAGGTTTGACGGGGAGCTGTTTTTT
>TRBV15|few|TRBJ1-4|.
CATSRDMGATNEKLFF
TGTGCCACCAGCAGAGATATGGGGGCGACTAATGAAAAACTGTTTTTT
>TRBV7-6|few|TRBJ1-5|.
CASSLATARSNQPQHF
TGTGCCAGCAGCTTAGCAACAGCCCGTAGCAATCAGCCCCAGCATTTT
>TRBV7-2|few|TRBJ2-7|.
CASSLAGSLNYEQYF
TGTGCCAGCAGCTTAGCTGGGAGTCTAAACTACGAGCAGTACTTC
>TRBV11-1|.|TRBJ1-1|.
CASSPPGMLNTEAFF
TGTGCCAGCAGCCCCCCAGGGATGCTAAACACTGAAGCTTTCTTT
>TRBV10-2|.|TRBJ1-1|.
CASSYDAEAFF
TGTGCCAGCAGTTACGATGCTGAAGCTTTCTTT
>TRBV5-1|few|TRBJ1-2|.
CASSRASGDDYYGYTF
TGCGCCAGCAGCCGTGCATCGGGGGACGATTACTATGGCTACACCTTC
>TRBV7-9|many|TRBJ2-7|.
CASSLGRPNYEQYF
TGTGCCAGCAGCTTGGGACGGCCAAACTACGAGCAGTACTTC
>TRBV2|.|TRBJ2-2|.
CASSEEGTDTGELFF
TGTGCCAGCAGTGAAGAAGGAACTGACACCGGGGAGCTGTTTTTT
>TRBV6-1|.|TRBJ1-1|.
CASSHPPSQAFF
TGTGCCAGCAGCCATCCCCCGTCCCAAGCTTTCTTT
>TRBV9|.|TRBJ2-4|TRBD2
CASSVGGTSGNIQYF
TGTGCCAGCAGCGTAGGGGGGACTAGTGGGAACATTCAGTACTTC
>TRBV15|few|TRBJ1-1|TRBD1
CATSISDRRHTEAFF
TGTGCCACCAGCATATCGGACAGGAGGCACACTGAAGCTTTCTTT
>TRBV7-9|.|TRBJ1-1|.
CASSLTAGENTEAFF
TGTGCCAGCAGCTTAACTGCAGGAGAGAACACTGAAGCTTTCTTT
>TRBV4-1|many|TRBJ1-1|.
CASSQEQEWTEAFF
TGCGCCAGCAGCCAAGAACAAGAGTGGACTGAAGCTTTCTTT